This is a list of T cell receptor beta chains from one sample in a study of patients and donors after allogeneic stem cell transplantation. TCRdb re-called the RT-PCR reads with MiXCR, one entry per CDR3 protein. In the table there are some 960,000 distinct CDR3 sequences, about a sixth of which are singletons. Sequenced sample: blood, either unsorted or a sorted T cell fraction (not recorded which). These receptors were obtained from a human donor who was either an allogeneic HSCT recipient or a stem cell or donor lymphocyte infusion donor (not recorded which). It is not recorded whose cells these are; they may come from a transplant donor. Both conserved end residues are part of each CDR3. D genes are given only for firm matches. The listing skips clone size in some rows; elsewhere it reads once, few, many or a size class.

>TRBJ1-2|TRBV12-3/TRBV12-4|many|.
CASSLSRANYGYTF
TGTGCCAGCAGTTTGTCTAGGGCTAACTATGGCTACACCTTC
>TRBJ1-5|TRBV7-2|few|.
CASSHRGPQPQHF
TGTGCCAGCAGCCATCGGGGGCCTCAGCCCCAGCATTTT
>TRBJ2-1|TRBV6-5|few|.
CASSYSPGSSYNEQFF
TGTGCCAGCAGTTACTCCCCGGGGAGCTCCTACAATGAGCAGTTCTTC
>TRBJ2-7|TRBV30|few|.
CAWSVGQQYF
TGTGCCTGGAGTGTCGGACAGCAGTACTTC
>TRBJ2-4|TRBV11-3|.|.
CASSLAFTGVRRNIQYF
TGTGCCAGCAGCTTAGCCTTCACCGGGGTTCGGCGGAACATTCAGTACTTC
>TRBJ2-7|TRBV10-3|.|.
CAIKGRAYEQYF
TGTGCCATCAAAGGCAGAGCCTACGAGCAGTACTTC
>TRBJ2-7|TRBV6-6|.|.
CASSHKGNEQYF
TGTGCCAGCTCTCATAAGGGCAACGAGCAGTACTTC
>TRBJ2-1|TRBV12-3/TRBV12-4|many|TRBD2
CASSLTTSGGAGEQFF
TGTGCCAGCAGTTTAACCACTAGCGGGGGGGCCGGTGAGCAGTTCTTC
>TRBJ2-2|TRBV10-3|.|TRBD1
CATSGTGTENTGELFF
TGTGCCACCTCTGGAACCGGGACAGAGAACACCGGGGAGCTGTTTTTT
>TRBJ1-2|TRBV6-1|few|TRBD1
CASSDRGLGYGYTF
TGTGCCAGCAGTGACAGGGGGCTGGGCTATGGCTACACCTTC
>TRBJ2-3|TRBV24-1|few|TRBD2
CATSDWTSINTDTQYF
TGTGCCACCAGTGATTGGACTAGCATCAACACAGATACGCAGTATTTT
>TRBJ2-3|TRBV7-9|.|TRBD1
CASSPWGRQGATDTQYF
TGTGCCAGCAGCCCGTGGGGTCGACAGGGGGCAACAGATACGCAGTATTTT
>TRBJ2-1|TRBV12-3/TRBV12-4|.|.
CASSFEVEEQFF
TGTGCCAGCAGTTTTGAGGTAGAAGAGCAGTTCTTC
>TRBJ2-1|TRBV4-3|.|TRBD1
CASSHDRGHSYNEQFF
TGCGCCAGCAGCCACGACAGGGGGCATTCCTACAATGAGCAGTTCTTC
>TRBJ2-2|TRBV13|few|.
CASSLTDPANTGELFF
TGTGCCAGCAGCTTGACCGATCCAGCGAACACCGGGGAGCTGTTTTTT
>TRBJ2-5|TRBV20-1|.|.
CSATGGGLGETQYF
TGCAGTGCCACAGGAGGGGGGCTCGGAGAGACCCAGTACTTC
>TRBJ2-7|TRBV20-1|few|.
CSARDPTTGNHEQYF
TGCAGTGCTAGAGATCCGACCACAGGGAACCACGAGCAGTACTTC
>TRBJ2-1|TRBV11-2|.|TRBD2
CASSLGLAGVINDEQFF
TGTGCCAGCAGCTTAGGGCTAGCGGGGGTAATTAACGATGAGCAGTTCTTC
>TRBJ2-7|TRBV10-3|.|.
CAISPLGAVEQYF
TGTGCCATCAGTCCCCTAGGGGCCGTCGAGCAGTACTTC
>TRBJ2-1|TRBV6-5|few|.
CASSFSGFGEQFF
TGTGCCAGCAGTTTCTCCGGGTTCGGGGAGCAGTTCTTC
>TRBJ2-1|TRBV4-3|many|TRBD2
CASSQDLAGGYNEQFF
TGCGCCAGCAGCCAAGATCTGGCGGGGGGTTACAATGAGCAGTTCTTC
>TRBJ2-7|TRBV29-1|.|TRBD1
CSVRPGQPPFANEQYF
TGCAGCGTTCGTCCGGGACAGCCACCGTTTGCCAACGAGCAGTACTTC
>TRBJ2-2|TRBV15|.|.
CATRELRAGELFF
.
>TRBJ1-1|TRBV7-2|.|.
CASSPRDSPEAFF
TGTGCCAGCAGCCCACGAGACTCCCCCGAAGCTTTCTTT
>TRBJ1-1|TRBV29-1|.|TRBD1
CSVRGRDRQRSEPRAFF
TGCAGCGTCCGGGGCCGGGACAGGCAACGGTCGGAGCCTCGAGCTTTCTTT
>TRBJ1-2|TRBV5-1|.|.
CASGLGSNYGYTF
TGCGCCAGTGGCTTAGGGAGCAACTATGGCTACACCTTC
>TRBJ2-6|TRBV6-5|few|.
CASSYLELSGANVLTF
TGTGCCAGCAGTTACCTCGAGCTCTCTGGGGCCAACGTCCTGACTTTC
>TRBJ2-1|TRBV20-1|few|.
CSARGQLNEQFF
TGCAGTGCTAGAGGACAGCTTAATGAGCAGTTCTTC
>TRBJ2-3|TRBV4-3|.|.
CASSQAPTASSTDTQYF
TGCGCCAGCAGCCAAGCCCCAACAGCATCTAGCACAGATACGCAGTATTTT
>TRBJ2-1|TRBV2|once|TRBD2
CASSASGRDNEQFF
TGTGCCAGCAGTGCTAGCGGGAGGGATAATGAGCAGTTCTTC
>TRBJ2-3|TRBV5-1|few|TRBD2
CASSWRSGTDTQYF
TGCGCCAGCAGCTGGCGGAGCGGGACTGATACGCAGTATTTT
>TRBJ1-5|TRBV4-1|few|.
CASSLALSNQPQHF
TGCGCCAGCAGCCTAGCCCTAAGCAATCAGCCCCAGCATTTT
>TRBJ2-3|TRBV20-1|.|TRBD2
CSARVAGVGTDTQYF
TGCAGTGCTAGAGTTGCGGGAGTCGGCACAGATACGCAGTATTTT
>TRBJ2-2|TRBV20-1|few|TRBD2
CSASFSGREDTGELFF
TGCAGTGCTTCGTTTAGCGGGAGGGAGGACACCGGGGAGCTGTTTTTT
>TRBJ2-7|TRBV6-2/TRBV6-3|.|.
CASSYWGRKNLEQYF
TGTGCCAGCAGTTACTGGGGCAGGAAGAACCTCGAGCAGTACTTC
>TRBJ2-1|TRBV5-1|few|TRBD2
CASSNPTPGLANNEQFF
TGCGCCAGCAGTAACCCCACCCCGGGACTAGCGAACAATGAGCAGTTCTTC
>TRBJ2-2|TRBV20-1|.|.
CSASPSTGELFF
TGCAGTGCTAGTCCCTCCACCGGGGAGCTGTTTTTT
>TRBJ2-2|TRBV6-5|few|TRBD2
CASSYARLAGGNTGELFF
TGTGCCAGCAGTTACGCGAGACTAGCGGGAGGTAACACCGGGGAGCTGTTTTTT
>TRBJ1-4|TRBV10-3|.|.
CAISGGPGDEKLFF
TGTGCCATCAGTGGGGGGCCCGGAGATGAAAAACTGTTTTTT
>TRBJ1-3|TRBV21-1|few|.
CASSKEPVGGPGLSSGNTIYF
TGTGCCAGCAGCAAAGAGCCCGTTGGGGGGCCGGGGTTGAGCTCTGGAAACACCATATATTTT
>TRBJ2-3|TRBV5-6|few|.
CASSRLDADTQYF
TGTGCCAGCAGCCGACTTGATGCAGATACGCAGTATTTT